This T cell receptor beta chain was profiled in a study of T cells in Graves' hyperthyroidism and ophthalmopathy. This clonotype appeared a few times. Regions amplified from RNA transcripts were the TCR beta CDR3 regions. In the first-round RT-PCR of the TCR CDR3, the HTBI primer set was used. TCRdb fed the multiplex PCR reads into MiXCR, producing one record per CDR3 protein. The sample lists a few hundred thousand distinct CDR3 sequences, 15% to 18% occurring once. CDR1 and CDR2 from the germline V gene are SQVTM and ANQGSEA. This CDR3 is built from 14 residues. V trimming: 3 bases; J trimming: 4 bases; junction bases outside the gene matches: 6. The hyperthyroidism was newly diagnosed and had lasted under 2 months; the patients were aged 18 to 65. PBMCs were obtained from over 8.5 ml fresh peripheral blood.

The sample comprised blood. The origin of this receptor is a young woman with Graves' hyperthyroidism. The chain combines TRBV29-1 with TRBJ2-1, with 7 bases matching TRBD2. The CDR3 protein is CSVDWGEGYNEQFF. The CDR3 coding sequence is TGCAGCGTTGACTGGGGGGAGGGTTACAATGAGCAGTTCTTC.